One sample yielded the 18 T cell receptor beta chains listed below, sequenced in a study of blood T cells in healthy people across ages. Through a sample-barcoded 5' primer and a J-beta primer mix, a second PCR was run for roughly 7 to 11 cycles. TCRdb re-called the 5' RACE reads with MiXCR, one entry per CDR3 protein. The profile covers over 1,300,000 distinct CDR3 sequences, with 59% appearing a single time and about 6.3% taken by the ten largest. Sequencing input: blood. The source is a man younger than 35 in good health.

The chain is built from TRBV20-1 and TRBJ1-5; D gene uncertain. Germline V lookup: CDR1 DFQATT, CDR2 SNEGSKA (reference sequence). The ends were cut back, 3 bases at V and 0 bases at J, with 9 bases in the middle. The CDR3 runs to 14 residues. CDR3 sequence: CSASLLDSNQPQHF. In DNA form, the CDR3 reads TGCAGTGCTAGCCTACTAGATAGCAATCAGCCCCAGCATTTT.

The chain carries TRBV7-9 and TRBJ2-1; 9 bases are shared with TRBD2. Per germline, CDR1 SEHNR and CDR2 FQNEAQ (reference sequence). V dropped 2 bases and J dropped 4; count of bases not matched to a gene: 3. The CDR3 is 15 residues long. The CDR3 here is CASSLQRGAYNEQFF. In nucleotides, the CDR3 is TGTGCCAGCAGCTTACAGCGGGGGGCGTACAATGAGCAGTTCTTC.

The J gene is TRBJ2-4, the V gene TRBV27, with D perhaps TRBD1 (6 bases). The V end lost 6 bases, the J end lost 9 bases, and 18 bases lay between the germline ends. The CDR3 has 14 residues. Per germline, CDR1 MNHEY and CDR2 SMNVEV (reference sequence). CDR3: CASRARAGTPIQYF. CDR3 bases: TGTGCCAGCAGGGCACGAGCCGGGACACCCATTCAGTACTTC.

The chain recombines TRBV7-8 with TRBJ2-7, with D unclear. Germline CDR1 and CDR2: SGHVS and FQNEAQ. V was clipped by 2 bases and J by 5 bases, with 13 bases between them. The CDR3 extends over 14 amino acids. The CDR3 DNA sequence: TGTGCCAGCAGCTTAAACCTGCAAAAGGACGAGCAGTACTTC. This translates into CASSLNLQKDEQYF. Supplemented by reference TRBV7-8 and TRBJ2-7, the full variable domain reads GAGVSQSPRYKVAKRGQDVALRCDPISGHVSLFWYQQALGQGPEFLTYFQNEAQLDKSGLPSDRFFAERPEGSVSTLKIQRTQQEDSAVYLCASSLNLQKDEQYFGPGTRLTVT.

This chain uses TRBV6-2 or TRBV6-3 with TRBJ2-7; 11 bases map to TRBD1. The last part of the DNA fits TRBJ2-5 better; the J call may be wrong. The CDR3 contains 14 residues. Germline CDR1 reads MNHEY; CDR2 reads SVGEGT. CDR3 residues: CASRRDRGSETQYF. The CDR3 DNA reads as TGTGCCAGCAGAAGGGACAGGGGGTCAGAGACCCAGTACTTC.

This clonotype was picked up a small number of times. The V and J genes are TRBV29-1 and TRBJ2-2; D gene unclear. The CDR3 covers 12 residues. Germline-derived CDR1 and CDR2 are SQVTM and ANQGSEA. V dropped 7 bases and J dropped 1 base, with 7 bases sitting between them. CDR3 sequence: CSAQENTGELFF. The CDR3 DNA reads as TGCAGCGCCCAAGAGAACACCGGGGAGCTGTTTTTT.

J is TRBJ2-3 and V is TRBV20-1; D is possibly TRBD2 (5 bases). The length of the CDR3 is 14 residues. CDR1 and CDR2 from the germline V gene are DFQATT and SNEGSKA (reference sequence). Trimming cost V 5 bases and J 4 bases, with 16 bases left between them. CDR3 sequence (DNA): TGCAGTGCTCGAGTCCCGGGAAGGGCAGATACGCAGTATTTT. Its protein product is CSARVPGRADTQYF.

In this sample, this clonotype turned up many times. This rearrangement joins TRBV12-3 or TRBV12-4 to TRBJ2-2; no reliable D call. The CDR3 spans 14 residues. V was trimmed by 1 base and J by 1 base, leaving 4 bases between them. CDR3: CASSLGRNTGELFF. The DNA of the CDR3 is TGTGCCAGCAGTTTAGGCAGGAACACCGGGGAGCTGTTTTTT.

A few counts support this clonotype. The rearrangement uses TRBV14 and TRBJ2-5; unclear D gene. V was clipped by 0 bases and J by 4 bases, with 6 bases between them. The CDR3 loop spans 13 amino acids. Germline V CDR1 and CDR2: SGHDN, FVKESK. The CDR3 here is CASSQDVGETQYF. The CDR3 nucleotides are TGTGCCAGCAGCCAAGATGTGGGAGAGACCCAGTACTTC.

This clonotype was observed a few times. The chain joins TRBV12-5 to TRBJ2-1; no clear D. This CDR3 is 15 amino acids long. V dropped 6 bases and J dropped 3 bases, with 15 bases sitting between them. The germline V gene encodes CDR1 LGHNT and CDR2 FRNRAP. CDR3 sequence (DNA): TGTGCTAGTGGCCCTGGGCCGAACCGCTACAATGAGCAGTTCTTC. It yields the protein CASGPGPNRYNEQFF.

The chain couples TRBV4-3 to TRBJ2-4, with unresolved D. Germline CDR1 is LGHNA and CDR2 is YSLEER. CDR3 length: 12 residues. V was clipped by 5 bases and J by 11 bases, with 13 bases between them. DNA for the CDR3: TGCGCCAGCAGCACCAGCTCTGGGGTTCAGTACTTC. Translation gives CASSTSSGVQYF.

The chain couples TRBV11-3 to TRBJ2-3; 7 nucleotides align to TRBD2. In germline, CDR1 is SGHNT, CDR2 YENEEA. The CDR3 totals 15 residues. Trimming took 3 bases from V and 5 from J; bases not matched to a gene: 8. In DNA form, the CDR3 reads TGTGCCAGCAGCTTTAGCCCTAGCGGTGGAGATACGCAGTATTTT. Translating gives CASSFSPSGGDTQYF.

In this sample, this clonotype turned up a few times. The chain carries TRBV7-9 and TRBJ2-5; no clear D gene. From germline, CDR1 is SEHNR and CDR2 FQNEAQ (reference sequence). V was trimmed by 2 bases and J by 5 bases, leaving 9 bases between them. The CDR3 length is 13 residues. The DNA of the CDR3 is TGTGCCAGCAGCTTACTGTCAACTGAGACCCAGTACTTC. It is translated as CASSLLSTETQYF.

This clonotype was detected only a few times. This chain links TRBV29-1 with TRBJ2-7; TRBD2 is a possible D gene (7 bases). This CDR3 spans 14 amino acids. The germline V gene has CDR1 SQVTM and CDR2 ANQGSEA. Trimming cost V 3 bases and J 0 bases, with 12 bases left between them. The CDR3, as DNA: TGCAGCGTTGAGGCGGGGGCGAGCTCCTACGAGCAGTACTTC. This codes for CSVEAGASSYEQYF.

The chain links TRBV15 to TRBJ2-1; TRBD1 agrees at 8 bases. The better agreement between TRBJ2-7 and the DNA end casts doubt on the J call. Per germline, CDR1 LNHNV and CDR2 YYDKDF (reference sequence). CDR3 length: 18 residues. CDR3 nucleotide sequence: TGTGCCACCAGCAGAGATGGAGGGTCGGCAGACAGGGGCTGGGAGCAGTACTTC. It translates to CATSRDGGSADRGWEQYF.

This chain connects TRBV6-6 to TRBJ2-3, with TRBD2 identical over 7 bases. Germline assignment: CDR1 MNHNY and CDR2 SVGAGI (reference sequence). V dropped 9 bases and J dropped 4; count of bases not matched to a gene: 10. The CDR3 extends over 14 amino acids. The CDR3 nucleotides read TGTGCCAGTTCTAGCGGCGCCGGGTCAGATACGCAGTATTTT. It is translated as CASSSGAGSDTQYF.

The chain recombines TRBV7-6 with TRBJ2-6; 10 bases line up with TRBD1. Losses at the gene ends were 1 base for V and 0 bases for J; bases not matched to a gene: 3. The CDR3 loop spans 18 amino acids. Germline V gives CDR1 SGHVS, CDR2 FNYEAQ. Here the CDR3 reads CASSLVRQGASGANVLTF. The DNA of the CDR3 is TGTGCCAGCAGCTTAGTCCGACAGGGGGCCTCTGGGGCCAACGTCCTGACTTTC.

With regard to this clonotype: A junction boundary mismatches the germline segment, possibly from a read error. The chain couples TRBV3-1 to TRBJ1-2; TRBD1 matches 8 bases. The length of the CDR3 is 15 residues. Germline assignment: CDR1 LGHDT and CDR2 YNNKEL (reference sequence). CDR3 residues: CVSSQAYGQGNGYTF. The CDR3 DNA is TGTGTCAGCAGCCAAGCCTACGGACAGGGCAATGGCTACACCTTC.